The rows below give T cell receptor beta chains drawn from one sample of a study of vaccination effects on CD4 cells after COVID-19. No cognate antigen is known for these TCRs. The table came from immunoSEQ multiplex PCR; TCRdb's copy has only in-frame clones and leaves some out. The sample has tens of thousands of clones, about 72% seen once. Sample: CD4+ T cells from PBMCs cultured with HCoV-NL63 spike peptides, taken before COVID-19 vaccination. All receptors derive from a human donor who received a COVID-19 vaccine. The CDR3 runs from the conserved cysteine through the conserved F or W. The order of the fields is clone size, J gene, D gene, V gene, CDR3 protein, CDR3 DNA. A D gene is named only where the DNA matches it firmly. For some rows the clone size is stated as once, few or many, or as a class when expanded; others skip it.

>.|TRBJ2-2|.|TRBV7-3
CASSPNTGYDTGELFF
TGTGCCAGCAGCCCAAATACAGGGTACGACACCGGGGAGCTGTTTTTT
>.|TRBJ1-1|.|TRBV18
CASSPLDSVNTEAFF
TGTGCCAGCTCACCCTTGGACAGCGTGAACACTGAAGCTTTCTTT
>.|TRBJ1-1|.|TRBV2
CASSPGSWTEAFF
TGTGCCAGCAGTCCGGGGAGTTGGACTGAAGCTTTCTTT
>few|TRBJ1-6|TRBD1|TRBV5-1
CASSLNRGESPLHF
TGCGCCAGCAGCTTGAACAGGGGCGAGTCACCCCTCCACTTT
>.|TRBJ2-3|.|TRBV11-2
CASSKTTDTQYF
TGTGCCAGCAGTAAGACCACAGATACGCAGTATTTT
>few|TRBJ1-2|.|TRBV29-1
CSVEWGSPYGYTF
TGCAGCGTTGAATGGGGGTCCCCCTATGGCTACACCTTC
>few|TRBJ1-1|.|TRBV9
CASSATVNTEAFF
TGTGCCAGCAGCGCGACAGTGAACACTGAAGCTTTCTTT
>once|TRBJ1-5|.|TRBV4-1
CASSQDRWQKNQPQHF
TGCGCCAGCAGCCAAGATAGGTGGCAGAAAAATCAGCCCCAGCATTTT
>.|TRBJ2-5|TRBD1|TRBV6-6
CASSDPGQRRETQYF
TGTGCCAGCAGTGACCCGGGACAGCGAAGGGAGACCCAGTACTTC
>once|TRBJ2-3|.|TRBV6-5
CASSYSVDTQYF
TGTGCCAGCAGTTACTCGGTAGATACGCAGTATTTT
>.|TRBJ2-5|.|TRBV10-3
CAISEMQSETQYF
TGTGCCATCAGTGAAATGCAGTCGGAGACCCAGTACTTC
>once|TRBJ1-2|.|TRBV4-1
CASSQGTVLGYTF
TGCGCCAGCAGCCAAGGGACAGTCCTCGGCTACACCTTC
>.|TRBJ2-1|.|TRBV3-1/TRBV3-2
CASSHRKTGSYNEQFF
TGTGCCAGCAGCCATAGAAAAACGGGCTCCTACAATGAGCAGTTCTTC
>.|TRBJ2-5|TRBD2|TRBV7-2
CASSLGLAGQETQYF
TGTGCCAGCAGCTTAGGACTAGCGGGACAAGAGACCCAGTACTTC
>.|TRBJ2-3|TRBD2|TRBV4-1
CASSQGSGAGGRLYTQYF
TGCGCCAGCAGCCAAGGGTCGGGAGCGGGGGGGCGATTGTATACGCAGTATTTT
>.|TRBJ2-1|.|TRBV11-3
CASSFRGNSYNEQFF
TGTGCCAGCAGCTTTCGGGGAAACTCCTACAATGAGCAGTTCTTC
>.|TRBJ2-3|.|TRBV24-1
CATSEGAGSTDTQYF
TGTGCCACCAGTGAGGGCGCGGGGAGCACAGATACGCAGTATTTT
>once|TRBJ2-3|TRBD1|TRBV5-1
CASSTTGVSDTQYF
TGCGCCAGCAGCACAACAGGGGTGTCAGATACGCAGTATTTT
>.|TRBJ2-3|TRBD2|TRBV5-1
CASSQAGTADTQYF
TGCGCCAGCAGCCAAGCGGGGACGGCAGATACGCAGTATTTT
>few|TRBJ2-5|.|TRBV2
CASSEYWGETQYF
TGTGCCAGCAGTGAATATTGGGGTGAGACCCAGTACTTC
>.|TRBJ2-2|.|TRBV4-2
CASSHLGGGANTGELFF
TGTGCCAGCAGCCACCTTGGAGGGGGCGCGAACACCGGGGAGCTGTTTTTT
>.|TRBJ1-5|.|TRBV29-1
CSVRTSLNQPQHF
TGCAGCGTTCGGACATCATTAAATCAGCCCCAGCATTTT
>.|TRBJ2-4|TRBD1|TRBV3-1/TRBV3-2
CASSPRTGAKNIQYF
TGTGCCAGCAGCCCTCGGACAGGGGCCAAAAACATTCAGTACTTC
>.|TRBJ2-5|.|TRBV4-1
CASSPNPGQSQETQYF
TGCGCCAGCAGCCCCAACCCCGGACAGTCCCAAGAGACCCAGTACTTC
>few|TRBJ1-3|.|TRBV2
CASSEGEYAGNTIYF
TGTGCCAGCAGTGAAGGAGAGTATGCCGGAAACACCATATATTTT
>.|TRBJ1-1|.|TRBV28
CASSLLIWGRTEAFF
TGTGCCAGCAGTCTTCTGATCTGGGGTCGGACTGAAGCTTTCTTT
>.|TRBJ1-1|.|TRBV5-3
CARSRVLGELAEAFF
TGTGCCAGAAGCCGCGTTTTAGGAGAATTGGCTGAAGCTTTCTTT
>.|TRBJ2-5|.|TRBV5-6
CASSWGLPVQETQYF
TGTGCCAGCAGCTGGGGACTCCCAGTCCAAGAGACCCAGTACTTC
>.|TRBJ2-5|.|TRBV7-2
CASRTFVQGFQYF
TGTGCCAGCAGAACCTTCGTACAGGGTTTCCAGTACTTC
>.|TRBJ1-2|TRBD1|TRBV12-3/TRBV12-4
CASSPGTADGYTF
TGTGCCAGCAGCCCCGGGACAGCAGATGGCTACACCTTC
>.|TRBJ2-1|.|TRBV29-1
CSVKWGGITEQFF
TGCAGCGTTAAGTGGGGGGGCATTACTGAGCAGTTCTTC
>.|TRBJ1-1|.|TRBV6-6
CASSYSINTEAFF
TGTGCCAGCAGTTACTCTATAAACACTGAAGCTTTCTTT
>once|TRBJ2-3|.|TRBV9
CASSVAAALTDTQYF
TGTGCCAGCAGCGTAGCAGCGGCGCTCACAGATACGCAGTATTTT
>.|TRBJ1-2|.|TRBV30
CAWSSYMYGGDYGYTF
TGTGCCTGGAGTTCGTATATGTATGGGGGTGACTATGGCTACACCTTC
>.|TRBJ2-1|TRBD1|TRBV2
CASSESQGAYNEQFF
TGTGCCAGCAGTGAGTCCCAGGGGGCGTACAATGAGCAGTTCTTC
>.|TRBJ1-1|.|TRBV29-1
CSVVGTARGGWANTEAFF
TGCAGCGTTGTGGGGACCGCCCGAGGGGGGTGGGCTAACACTGAAGCTTTCTTT
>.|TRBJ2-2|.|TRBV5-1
CASSLLNTGELFF
TGCGCCAGCAGCTTGTTGAACACCGGGGAGCTGTTTTTT
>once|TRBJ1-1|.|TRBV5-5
CASSPLRNTEAFF
TGTGCCAGCAGCCCCCTCCGAAACACTGAAGCTTTCTTT
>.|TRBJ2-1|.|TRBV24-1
CATSDLAFSSYNEQFF
TGTGCCACCAGTGATTTAGCCTTCAGCTCCTACAATGAGCAGTTCTTC
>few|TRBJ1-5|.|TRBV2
CASRLDSLNQPQHF
TGTGCCAGCAGACTCGACAGCCTCAATCAGCCCCAGCATTTT
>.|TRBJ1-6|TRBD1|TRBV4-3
CASSQDGDRENLPLHF
TGCGCCAGCAGCCAAGATGGGGACAGGGAAAATTTACCCCTCCACTTT
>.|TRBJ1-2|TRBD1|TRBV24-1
CATSEGQGGYTF
TGTGCCACCAGTGAAGGACAGGGAGGCTACACCTTC
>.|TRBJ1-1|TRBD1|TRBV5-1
CASSWRPGGMDTEAFF
TGCGCCAGCAGCTGGAGGCCAGGGGGCATGGACACTGAAGCTTTCTTT
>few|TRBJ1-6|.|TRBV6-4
CASSGQPDNSPLHF
TGTGCCAGCAGTGGCCAGCCTGATAATTCACCCCTCCACTTT
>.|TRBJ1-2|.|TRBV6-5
CASSPVGGSNYGYTF
TGTGCCAGCAGTCCGGTGGGGGGGTCCAACTATGGCTACACCTTC